The 28 T cell receptor beta chains below come from one sample, sequenced in a study of cytomegalovirus exposure and HLA in healthy donors. Primers for the PCR totalled 60 Vbeta and 13 Jbeta. Some clones are missing from TCRdb's copy, which holds only in-frame ones; the method was immunoSEQ multiplex PCR. This listing includes around 33,000 clones. The sequencing sample was made of PBMCs. The receptors were sampled from a woman aged 35 to 49 in good health and CMV-seropositive.

The chain recombines TRBV5-4 with TRBJ2-1, with TRBD2 matching 13 bases. Germline trimming cut 3 bases from V and 9 bases from J; bases unmatched to any gene: 12. Germline V CDR1 and CDR2: SGHNT, YYREEE (reference sequence). CDR3 length: 17 amino acids. CDR3 nucleotides: TGTGCCAGCAGCTCACCCCTACGACTAGCGGGAGGATCTGAGCAGTTCTTC. Translated, it gives CASSSPLRLAGGSEQFF.

The chain couples TRBV9 to TRBJ2-7; 10 bases map to TRBD1. The germline V gene encodes CDR1 SGDLS and CDR2 YYNGEE. The CDR3 contains 15 residues. J was trimmed by 2 bases and V by 3 bases; bases with no gene match: 5. CDR3 residues: CASSAGQGVAYEQYF. The CDR3 DNA reads as TGTGCCAGCAGCGCCGGACAGGGGGTCGCCTACGAGCAGTACTTC.

The CDR3: CASSLSVRSSGGGEYGYTF. CDR3 sequence (DNA): TGTGCCAGCAGTTTAAGTGTCAGGTCCTCCGGGGGGGGTGAATATGGCTACACCTTC. This chain joins TRBV28 and TRBJ1-2; the D gene is possibly TRBD1 (5 bases). Trimming pared 2 bases from V and 5 bases from J, leaving 27 bases between. This CDR3 region has 19 residues. Germline V gene sequence: CDR1 MDHEN, CDR2 SYDVKM.

The chain uses TRBV9 and TRBJ2-7, with unresolved D. V was pared by 3 bases and J by 0 bases, with 16 bases between. Germline V gene lookup returns CDR1 SGDLS and CDR2 YYNGEE. CDR3 length equals 16 residues. CDR3 nucleotide sequence: TGTGCCAGCAGCGCGAAAACGACAAGTAGCTCCTACGAGCAGTACTTC. As protein: CASSAKTTSSSYEQYF.

The V gene is TRBV9, the J gene TRBJ2-4, with D perhaps TRBD1 (6 bases). The CDR3 covers 15 residues. Trimming removed 0 bases at V and 6 bases at J, with 13 bases between. CDR1 and CDR2 from the germline V gene are SGDLS and YYNGEE. As DNA, the CDR3 is TGTGCCAGCAGCGTAGGTGGGGACATAGGAAACATTCAGTACTTC. This gives the protein CASSVGGDIGNIQYF.

The gene calls are TRBV19 and TRBJ2-7; TRBD1 matches at 9 bases. From germline, CDR1 is LNHDA and CDR2 SQIVND (reference sequence). V lost 6 bases and J lost 5; bases outside the gene matches: 11. The CDR3 runs to 15 residues. CDR3: CASRNAGTGTHEQYF. The CDR3 nucleotides read TGTGCCAGTAGAAACGCCGGGACAGGGACCCACGAGCAGTACTTC. Full variable domain (rest looked up from reference TRBV19 and TRBJ2-7): DGGITQSPKYLFRKEGQNVTLSCEQNLNHDAMYWYRQDPGQGLRLIYYSQIVNDFQKGDIAEGYSVSREKKESFPLTVTSAQKNPTAFYLCASRNAGTGTHEQYFGPGTRLTVT.

This sequence joins TRBV18 and TRBJ2-1; D gene ambiguous. This CDR3 has 13 residues. With 6 bases removed from V and 6 bases from J, the gap between germline ends came to 12 bases. Germline assignment: CDR1 KGHSH and CDR2 LQKENI. The CDR3 DNA is TGTGCCAGCTCCCCCGAGGAGCCCAATGAGCAGTTCTTC. It translates to CASSPEEPNEQFF. The complete variable domain, with remaining parts taken from reference TRBV18 and TRBJ2-1, reads NAGVMQNPRHLVRRRGQEARLRCSPMKGHSHVYWYRQLPEEGLKFMVYLQKENIIDESGMPKERFSAEFPKEGPSILRIQQVVRGDSAAYFCASSPEEPNEQFFGPGTRLTVL.

The V gene is TRBV18, the J gene TRBJ1-5, with 9 bases aligning to TRBD1. This CDR3 contains 14 residues. Germline V gene data show CDR1 as KGHSH and CDR2 as LQKENI. V lost 5 bases, J lost 3 bases, and 2 bases stayed unmatched. The CDR3 DNA sequence: TGTGCCAGCTCAAGGGACAGGGTCAATCAGCCCCAGCATTTT. Its protein product is CASSRDRVNQPQHF. The full variable domain, in which reference TRBV18 and TRBJ1-5 provide the parts outside the CDR3, is NAGVMQNPRHLVRRRGQEARLRCSPMKGHSHVYWYRQLPEEGLKFMVYLQKENIIDESGMPKERFSAEFPKEGPSILRIQQVVRGDSAAYFCASSRDRVNQPQHFGDGTRLSIL.

This sequence joins TRBV9 and TRBJ2-3, with D uncertain. The CDR3 runs 13 residues. V was cut by 1 base and J by 2 bases, with 5 bases left in between. Germline loops: CDR1 SGDLS, CDR2 YYNGEE. The CDR3: CASSVINTDTQYF. CDR3 nucleotide sequence: TGTGCCAGCAGCGTAATCAACACAGATACGCAGTATTTT.

The chain couples TRBV5-6 to TRBJ2-1; D is ambiguous. This CDR3 has 14 amino acids. CDR1 is SGHDT, CDR2 YYEEEE, per germline. Trimming took off 2 bases at V and 5 bases at J, with 11 bases between the two ends. The CDR3 region is CASSFLESHNEQFF. Here the CDR3 DNA reads TGTGCCAGCAGCTTTCTAGAATCCCACAATGAGCAGTTCTTC.

This chain joins TRBV4-2 and TRBJ1-3; D is unresolved. This CDR3 has 15 amino acids. V gave up 4 bases and J gave up 0 bases, with 10 bases separating them. Germline loops: CDR1 LGHNA, CDR2 YNFKEQ. For the CDR3, the DNA is TGTGCCAGCAGCCCGTCCGTTAACTCTGGAAACACCATATATTTT. Its translation is CASSPSVNSGNTIYF.

In DNA, the CDR3 is TGTGCCTGGAGTGGAGAAATGGAGCAGTACTTC. Protein product: CAWSGEMEQYF. V and J are TRBV30 and TRBJ2-7; D gene uncertain. CDR3 size: 11 residues. V was pared by 1 base and J by 7 bases, with 8 bases between. Germline CDR1 reads GTSNPN; CDR2 reads SVGIG (reference sequence).

On this clone: Additional DNA sequences in this sample encode the identical CDR3. V is TRBV29-1 and J is TRBJ1-1; D is possibly TRBD1 (6 bases). Germline V gene lookup returns CDR1 SQVTM and CDR2 ANQGSEA. The CDR3 has 12 residues. Trimming left V 7 bases short and J 1 base short, with 10 bases between. CDR3 region: CSGGTPNTEAFF. CDR3 DNA: TGCAGCGGAGGGACACCGAACACTGAAGCTTTCTTT.

The chain is built from TRBV29-1 and TRBJ2-1, with 8 nucleotides matching TRBD1. The V and J ends lost 5 bases and 10 bases, in that order; junction bases with no gene match: 10. Germline CDR1 and CDR2: SQVTM and ANQGSEA. This CDR3 is built from 13 residues. As DNA, the CDR3 is TGCAGCGTTTTCGGACAGGGAGTGTTCGAGCAGTTCTTC. As protein: CSVFGQGVFEQFF.

The rearrangement links TRBV10-3 to TRBJ2-7; D gene unclear. The germline V gene encodes CDR1 ENHRY and CDR2 SYGVKD. The CDR3 totals 11 residues. V lost 8 bases to trimming and J lost 3 bases, with 8 bases between them. This CDR3 is CAIQDNYEQYF. Written as DNA, the CDR3 is TGTGCCATCCAGGATAACTACGAGCAGTACTTC.

The rearrangement links TRBV27 to TRBJ1-4; weak D call: TRBD1 (5 bases). The V and J ends lost 5 bases and 8 bases respectively, with 15 bases between them. The germline V gene encodes CDR1 MNHEY and CDR2 SMNVEV (reference sequence). The CDR3 contains 14 residues. In DNA form, the CDR3 reads TGTGCCAGCAGTCCCGGGGGAGGGCGGGAAAAACTGTTTTTT. As protein: CASSPGGGREKLFF.

The chain combines TRBV27 with TRBJ1-4, with D hard to call. The CDR3 sequence is 14 residues long. Trimming took off 5 bases at V and 14 bases at J, with 21 bases between the two ends. In germline, CDR1 is MNHEY, CDR2 SMNVEV (reference sequence). The CDR3 protein is CASSLITSGSELFF. The CDR3 DNA reads TGTGCCAGCAGTCTCATTACCAGCGGGAGTGAGCTGTTTTTT.

This chain's CDR3 is CASSSQAGDRGEYEQYF. The CDR3 bases are TGTGCCAGCAGCTCCCAGGCAGGGGACAGGGGGGAATACGAGCAGTACTTC. The chain couples TRBV7-9 to TRBJ2-7; 11 nucleotides match TRBD1. Per germline, CDR1 SEHNR and CDR2 FQNEAQ (reference sequence). V dropped 4 bases and J dropped 4; count of bases not matched to a gene: 12. The CDR3 has 17 residues.

This chain joins TRBV18 and TRBJ2-2, with TRBD1 as a possible D gene (5 bases). The CDR3 runs to 17 residues. V dropped 1 base and J dropped 4 bases, with 16 bases sitting between them. CDR1 and CDR2 from the germline V gene are KGHSH and LQKENI. The chain's CDR3 is CASSPQVRQQGTGELFF. The CDR3 coding sequence is TGTGCCAGCTCACCACAGGTGAGACAGCAAGGCACCGGGGAGCTGTTTTTT.

The V call is TRBV7-9, the J call TRBJ1-1; weak D call: TRBD1 (5 bases). The V gene's germline CDR1 is SEHNR and CDR2 FQNEAQ (reference sequence). V lost 6 bases and J 1 base, leaving 9 bases between the germline ends. This CDR3 spans 13 amino acids. The CDR3 is CASRRDSNTEAFF. CDR3 in DNA: TGTGCCAGCAGACGGGACTCGAACACTGAAGCTTTCTTT.

The rearrangement uses TRBV30 and TRBJ1-3, with 7 bases identical to TRBD1. CDR1 is GTSNPN, CDR2 SVGIG, per germline (reference sequence). The CDR3 is 13 residues long. J lost 2 bases, V lost 4 bases, and 2 bases had no gene match. CDR3 coding DNA: TGTGCCTGGAACAGGGGTGCTGGAAACACCATATATTTT. It codes for CAWNRGAGNTIYF.

The J gene is TRBJ2-1, the V gene TRBV10-1, with 9 bases lining up with TRBD2. Germline loops: CDR1 WNHNN, CDR2 SYGVQD (reference sequence). Trimming removed 9 bases from V and 6 bases from J; junction bases left unmatched: 9. The CDR3 extends over 14 amino acids. CDR3 sequence (DNA): TGCGCCAGTTCGCCTAGCGGGGTTTTCAATGAGCAGTTCTTC. Encoded protein: CASSPSGVFNEQFF.

The chain recombines TRBV9 with TRBJ2-2; 7 positions agree with TRBD2. Germline assignment: CDR1 SGDLS and CDR2 YYNGEE. J lost 8 bases, V lost 0 bases, and 4 bases had no gene match. The length of the CDR3 is 14 residues. The CDR3 reads CASSVAFGRGELFF. CDR3 coding DNA: TGTGCCAGCAGCGTAGCCTTCGGGAGGGGGGAGCTGTTTTTT.

CDR3 coding DNA: TGTGCCAGCAGTTCTAGAAAGCGGGAGGCGGACAATGAGCAGTTCTTC. The encoded protein is CASSSRKREADNEQFF. J is TRBJ2-1 and V is TRBV27; TRBD2 agrees at 9 bases. Germline V gives CDR1 MNHEY, CDR2 SMNVEV (reference sequence). V trimming: 4 bases; J trimming: 5 bases; junction bases outside the gene matches: 9. This CDR3 contains 16 residues.

The J gene is TRBJ2-1, the V gene TRBV27; 9 bases align to TRBD1. The V gene's germline CDR1 is MNHEY and CDR2 SMNVEV (reference sequence). J lost 5 bases, V lost 1 base, and 12 bases had no gene match. This CDR3 has 18 amino acids. This CDR3 reads CASSLFWDRAFTDNEQFF. CDR3 DNA sequence: TGTGCCAGCAGTTTATTTTGGGACAGGGCATTTACAGACAATGAGCAGTTCTTC.

The chain uses TRBV6-6 and TRBJ1-1, with D perhaps matching TRBD1 (5 bases). The CDR3 spans 15 residues. V was trimmed by 6 bases and J by 3 bases, leaving 17 bases between them. Germline assignment: CDR1 MNHNY and CDR2 SVGAGI (reference sequence). This CDR3 reads CASSRRGAGDTEAFF. The CDR3 DNA sequence: TGTGCCAGCAGCCGACGAGGGGCGGGAGACACTGAAGCTTTCTTT.

The chain has TRBV6-1 and TRBJ1-1; 9 nucleotides match TRBD1. Losses at the gene ends were 6 bases for V and 5 bases for J; bases not matched to a gene: 10. Germline V gene data show CDR1 as MNHNS and CDR2 as SASEGT. The CDR3 is made up of 15 amino acids. The CDR3 bases are TGTGCCAGCAGAGAACCTACAGGGGGCTGGACTGAAGCTTTCTTT. Protein: CASREPTGGWTEAFF.

This chain connects TRBV11-2 to TRBJ1-4; D not resolved. This CDR3 region has 10 residues. Trimming stripped 7 bases from V and 7 bases from J, with 4 bases between. Germline V gene data show CDR1 as SGHAT and CDR2 as FQNNGV. The CDR3 loop is CASKREKLFF. The CDR3 nucleotides are TGTGCCAGCAAGCGTGAAAAACTGTTTTTT.